These 20 T cell receptor beta chains were all obtained from the same sample, sequenced in a study of cytomegalovirus exposure and HLA in healthy donors. In the PCR, 60 Vbeta and 13 Jbeta primers were used. Only in-frame clones appear in the TCRdb table, and some are missing; sequencing was by immunoSEQ multiplex PCR. Of about 90,000 clones listed, roughly 83% are singletons. The sequencing input was PBMCs. The receptors here all came from a man younger than 35 in good health and CMV-seronegative.

CDR3 coding DNA: TGCGCCAGCAGTGAGGAATGGACAGGGAACAATGAGCAGTTCTTC. It translates to CASSEEWTGNNEQFF. The chain couples TRBV10-2 to TRBJ2-1; 8 bases are shared with TRBD1. There are 15 residues in the CDR3. CDR1 WSHSY and CDR2 SAAADI come from the germline V gene. The V and J ends lost 2 bases and 5 bases, in that order; junction bases with no gene match: 5.

This chain joins TRBV29-1 and TRBJ1-5; the D gene is possibly TRBD1 (6 bases). Looked up from germline, CDR1 is SQVTM and CDR2 is ANQGSEA. This CDR3 spans 14 amino acids. The V end was cut by 4 bases, the J end by 2 bases, with 12 bases between. The CDR3 protein is CSVAQGGGNQPQHF. As DNA, the CDR3 is TGCAGCGTTGCACAGGGCGGCGGCAATCAGCCCCAGCATTTT.

The chain joins TRBV19 to TRBJ1-1, with TRBD1 identical over 7 bases. The CDR3 spans 14 residues. Germline V gene sequence: CDR1 LNHDA, CDR2 SQIVND (reference sequence). J was trimmed by 0 bases and V by 7 bases; bases with no gene match: 5. CDR3: CASTSGTVNTEAFF. The DNA for the CDR3 is TGTGCCAGTACCTCCGGGACAGTGAACACTGAAGCTTTCTTT.

The chain's CDR3 is CATSATGWRNTEAFF. For the CDR3, the DNA is TGTGCCACCAGCGCCACAGGGTGGAGGAACACTGAAGCTTTCTTT. The chain joins TRBV15 to TRBJ1-1; possibly TRBD1 for D (6 bases). Germline V lookup: CDR1 LNHNV, CDR2 YYDKDF (reference sequence). Trimming removed 5 bases from V and 1 base from J, with 14 bases in between. The CDR3 covers 15 residues.

The chain has TRBV7-9 and TRBJ2-7; 11 bases fit TRBD1. The CDR3 has 15 residues. Germline CDR1 reads SEHNR; CDR2 reads FQNEAQ (reference sequence). V lost 5 bases, J lost 4 bases, and 7 bases stayed unmatched. CDR3 DNA: TGTGCCAGCAGCAAAGGGACAGGGGGGGTATACGAGCAGTACTTC. Its translation is CASSKGTGGVYEQYF.

Ten or more counts support this clone. The DNA for the CDR3 is TGTGCCAGCAGCTTGGAAGGGGACATTGAAGCTTTCTTT. It specifies CASSLEGDIEAFF. This chain links TRBV5-5 with TRBJ1-1; D is perhaps TRBD1 (6 bases). Deletions cut 0 bases from V and 7 bases from J, with 10 bases between. Germline CDR1 is SGHKS and CDR2 is YYEKEE (reference sequence). There are 13 residues in the CDR3.

This clone has a single count. The chain uses TRBV2 and TRBJ2-1; D may be TRBD2 (5 bases). The CDR3 contains 13 residues. Trimming cost V 8 bases and J 8 bases, with 16 bases left between them. The germline V gene encodes CDR1 SNHLY and CDR2 FYNNEI. The CDR3 bases are TGTGCCAGCGGAGGCTTACCTGGGGATGAGCAGTTCTTC. Translation: CASGGLPGDEQFF.

The gene calls are TRBV5-1 and TRBJ2-3; TRBD2 aligns across 8 bases. Germline-derived CDR1 and CDR2 are SGHRS and YFSETQ. Trimming cost V 0 bases and J 2 bases; bases outside gene matches: 2. CDR3 length: 15 residues. CDR3 nucleotides: TGCGCCAGCAGCTTGGTTAGCGGGATCACAGATACGCAGTATTTT. Encoded protein: CASSLVSGITDTQYF.

The V and J genes are TRBV10-1 and TRBJ1-1, with D unclear. Deletions cut 3 bases from V and 3 bases from J, with 11 bases between. Germline CDR1 WNHNN, CDR2 SYGVQD (reference sequence). The CDR3 contains 14 residues. CDR3 bases: TGCGCCAGCAGTGACCAGAGGTGGGACACTGAAGCTTTCTTT. It codes for CASSDQRWDTEAFF.

The rearrangement links TRBV10-3 to TRBJ2-7; 11 bases agree with TRBD2. The CDR3 totals 15 residues. Germline CDR1 and CDR2: ENHRY and SYGVKD. V shed 3 bases and J 4 bases; nucleotides not matched to a gene: 5. In nucleotides, the CDR3 is TGTGCCATCAGTGAACCTCTAGCGGGAGGTTACGAGCAGTACTTC. Translation: CAISEPLAGGYEQYF.

This clone was seen a few times. The rearrangement uses TRBV27 and TRBJ1-1; D is unresolved. Germline CDR1 reads MNHEY; CDR2 reads SMNVEV (reference sequence). CDR3 length: 15 amino acids. V lost 6 bases and J lost 0, with 14 bases in between. CDR3 loop: CASSLRNAMNTEAFF. The CDR3 DNA is TGTGCCAGCAGCCTACGAAACGCGATGAACACTGAAGCTTTCTTT.

The V gene is TRBV5-6, the J gene TRBJ1-4, with D perhaps TRBD1 (5 bases). Germline CDR1 reads SGHDT; CDR2 reads YYEEEE. The V end lost 4 bases, the J end lost 7 bases, and 14 bases lay between the germline ends. The CDR3 has 14 residues. CDR3 residues: CASSPQGRSEKLFF. CDR3 nucleotide sequence: TGTGCCAGCAGCCCGCAGGGTAGGAGTGAAAAACTGTTTTTT.

The rearrangement joins TRBV28 to TRBJ2-1, with TRBD2 matching over 10 bases. Germline CDR1 is MDHEN and CDR2 is SYDVKM. The length of the CDR3 is 16 residues. V trimming: 2 bases; J trimming: 3 bases; junction bases outside the gene matches: 4. DNA for the CDR3: TGTGCCAGCAGTTTAGGGGGACTAGCGTACTACAATGAGCAGTTCTTC. Its protein is CASSLGGLAYYNEQFF.

The chain has TRBV28 and TRBJ1-4; D unclear. Per the germline V gene, CDR1 is MDHEN and CDR2 is SYDVKM. Between the trimmed V and J ends, which lost 6 bases and 3 bases, there was a span of 11 bases. The CDR3 runs to 14 residues. CDR3 nucleotide sequence: TGTGCCAGCAGGTCGAGTATATCTAATGAAAAACTGTTTTTT. Protein sequence: CASRSSISNEKLFF.

The V call is TRBV6-6, the J call TRBJ2-7; tentative D call: TRBD1 (6 bases). Trimming pared 5 bases from V and 7 bases from J, leaving 21 bases between. Germline CDR1 and CDR2: MNHNY and SVGAGI (reference sequence). The CDR3 totals 15 residues. This CDR3 reads CASSPLARTVEEQYF. The CDR3 DNA follows: TGTGCCAGCAGTCCCTTAGCTAGGACAGTGGAGGAGCAGTACTTC.

This sequence joins TRBV5-1 and TRBJ2-7; D may be TRBD2 (6 bases). CDR1 is SGHRS and CDR2 is YFSETQ in the germline V gene. The CDR3 runs 16 residues. The V and J ends lost 0 bases and 0 bases respectively, with 13 bases between them. The CDR3: CASSLAPSALSYEQYF. In DNA, the CDR3 is TGCGCCAGCAGCTTGGCGCCTAGCGCCCTCTCCTACGAGCAGTACTTC. Full variable domain (missing parts from reference TRBV5-1 and TRBJ2-7): KAGVTQTPRYLIKTRGQQVTLSCSPISGHRSVSWYQQTPGQGLQFLFEYFSETQRNKGNFPGRFSGRQFSNSRSEMNVSTLELGDSALYLCASSLAPSALSYEQYFGPGTRLTVT.

This chain joins TRBV27 and TRBJ2-1, with 7 bases fitting TRBD2. From germline, CDR1 is MNHEY and CDR2 SMNVEV (reference sequence). This CDR3 is 17 amino acids long. V lost 5 bases and J lost 6; bases outside the gene matches: 16. DNA of the CDR3: TGTGCCAGCAGTCCCGGGACTACCCGTTTAACCTCCAATGAGCAGTTCTTC. It yields the protein CASSPGTTRLTSNEQFF.

This clone was detected only a few times. The chain uses TRBV25-1 and TRBJ2-2; a possible D gene is TRBD1 (5 bases). Germline V CDR1 and CDR2: MGHDK, SYGVNS. The CDR3 has 15 residues. Trimming cost V 8 bases and J 7 bases, with 20 bases left between them. The CDR3 region has the DNA TGTGCCAGCTCCCTAGTTGGGGCCCTAGGCGGGGAGCTGTTTTTT. This translates into CASSLVGALGGELFF.

The chain uses TRBV19 and TRBJ2-2, with TRBD1 matching over 9 bases. The germline CDR1 and CDR2 sequences are LNHDA and SQIVND (reference sequence). Trimming took 7 bases from V and 4 from J; bases not matched to a gene: 7. The CDR3 is 15 residues long. The CDR3 is CASNRGQGITGELFF. In DNA form, the CDR3 reads TGTGCCAGTAACAGGGGACAGGGTATCACCGGGGAGCTGTTTTTT.

The chain joins TRBV6-6 to TRBJ2-2, with 7 bases aligning to TRBD2. CDR3 length: 15 amino acids. Germline V gene data show CDR1 as MNHNY and CDR2 as SVGAGI (reference sequence). V lost 11 bases, J lost 7 bases, and 16 bases stayed unmatched. Written as DNA, the CDR3 is TGTGCCGCCAAAGGAGGGCCTACGGGGGGCGGGGAGCTGTTTTTT. Its translation is CAAKGGPTGGGELFF.